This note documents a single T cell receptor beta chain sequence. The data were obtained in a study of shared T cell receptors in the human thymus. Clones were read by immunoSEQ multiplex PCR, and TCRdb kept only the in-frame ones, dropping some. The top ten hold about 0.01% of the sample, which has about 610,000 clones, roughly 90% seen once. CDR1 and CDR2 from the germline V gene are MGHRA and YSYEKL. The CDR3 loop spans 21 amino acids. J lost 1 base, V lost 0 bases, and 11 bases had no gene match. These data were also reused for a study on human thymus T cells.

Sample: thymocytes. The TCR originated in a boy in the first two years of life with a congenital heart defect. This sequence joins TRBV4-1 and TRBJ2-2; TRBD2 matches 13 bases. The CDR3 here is CASSQDPWTSGRGGNTGELFF. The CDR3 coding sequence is TGCGCCAGCAGCCAAGATCCTTGGACTAGCGGGAGAGGCGGGAACACCGGGGAGCTGTTTTTT.